The T cell receptor beta chain under discussion was sequenced for a study of T cell responses to AZD1222 COVID-19 vaccine. TCRdb keeps only in-frame clones here, not all; method: immunoSEQ multiplex PCR. The sample holds about 130,000 clones; about 93% are singletons and the top ten take 6.5% to 8.5%. The source material was peripheral blood, sampled 28 days after the second AZD1222 dose. This clonotype was sampled from an adult who received the AZD1222 COVID-19 vaccine.

CDR3 sequence reads: CASSVAGQAGLSPLHF. The CDR3 nucleotides read TGTGCCAGCAGCGTAGCTGGGCAGGCTGGGCTTTCACCCCTCCACTTT. This chain links TRBV9 with TRBJ1-6, with D hard to call. Trimming left V 0 bases short and J 9 bases short, with 16 bases between. Per germline, CDR1 SGDLS and CDR2 YYNGEE. This CDR3 is 16 amino acids long.